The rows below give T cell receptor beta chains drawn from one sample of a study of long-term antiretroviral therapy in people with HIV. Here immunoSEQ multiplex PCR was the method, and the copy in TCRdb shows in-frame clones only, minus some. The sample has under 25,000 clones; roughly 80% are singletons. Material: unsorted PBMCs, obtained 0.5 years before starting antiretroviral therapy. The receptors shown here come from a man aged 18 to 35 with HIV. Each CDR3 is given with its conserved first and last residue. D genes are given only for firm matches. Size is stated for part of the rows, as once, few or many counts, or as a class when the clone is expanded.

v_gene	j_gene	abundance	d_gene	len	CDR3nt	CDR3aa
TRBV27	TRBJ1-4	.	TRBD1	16	TGTGCCAGCACCCGACAGGGGCCCGGTTCGAATGAAAAACTGTTTTTT	CASTRQGPGSNEKLFF
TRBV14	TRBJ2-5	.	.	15	TGTGCCAGCAGCCAAGTTTTCAGGCTTGCGGAGACCCAGTACTTC	CASSQVFRLAETQYF
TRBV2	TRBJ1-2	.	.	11	TGTGCCACTACAGCTAACTATGGCTACACCTTC	CATTANYGYTF
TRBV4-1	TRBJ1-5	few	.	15	TGCGCCAGCAGCCCATGGGACGGACTCAATCAGCCCCAGCATTTT	CASSPWDGLNQPQHF
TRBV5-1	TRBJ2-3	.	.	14	TGCGCCAGCAGCCCGGAGGGGGGCACAGATACGCAGTATTTT	CASSPEGGTDTQYF
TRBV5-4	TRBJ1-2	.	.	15	TGTGCCAGCAGCTTGGTGGGGGGCACGGGCTATGGCTACACCTTC	CASSLVGGTGYGYTF
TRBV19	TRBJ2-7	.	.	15	TGTGCCAGTAGTATAGGTCGGGGGGCCGGATACGAGCAGTACTTC	CASSIGRGAGYEQYF
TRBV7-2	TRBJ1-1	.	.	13	TGTGCCAGCAGCTTGTGGGGGAACACTGAAGCTTTCTTT	CASSLWGNTEAFF
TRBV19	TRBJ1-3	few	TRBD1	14	TGTGCCAGTAGTAGGACAGGGACGGGAAACACCATATATTTT	CASSRTGTGNTIYF
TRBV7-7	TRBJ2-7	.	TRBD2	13	TGTGCTAGCAGCCCCGGCGGGGGTGGCGAGCAGTACTTC	CASSPGGGGEQYF
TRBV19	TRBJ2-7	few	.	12	TGTGCCAGTAGTCCCGGTTCCTACGAGCAGTACTTC	CASSPGSYEQYF
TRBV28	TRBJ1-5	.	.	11	TGTGCCAGCTCGAGGGGTCAGCCCCAGCATTTT	CASSRGQPQHF
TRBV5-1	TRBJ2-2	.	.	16	TGCGCCAGCAGCTTGGAGGGCAGAACGAACACCGGGGAGCTGTTTTTT	CASSLEGRTNTGELFF
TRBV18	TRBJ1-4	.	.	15	TGTGCCAGCTCACCACCATGGGGGGAAAGTGAAAAACTGTTTTTT	CASSPPWGESEKLFF
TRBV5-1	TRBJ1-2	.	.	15	TGCGCCAGCAGCTTGGGGCAGGGCAGAAGCTATGGCTACACCTTC	CASSLGQGRSYGYTF
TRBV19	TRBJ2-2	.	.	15	TGTGCCAGTAGTCCCCCTGTACTTCCCCCCGGGGAGCTGTTTTTT	CASSPPVLPPGELFF
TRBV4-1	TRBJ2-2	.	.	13	TGCGCCAGCAGCCAAGGGGGTAACGGGGAGCTGTTTTTT	CASSQGGNGELFF
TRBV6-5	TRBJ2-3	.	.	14	TGTGCCAGCAGTTACTCCCCTAGCACAGATACGCAGTATTTT	CASSYSPSTDTQYF
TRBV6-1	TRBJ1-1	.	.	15	TGTGCCAGCAGTGAAGTTGAGGGCTTGAACACTGAAGCTTTCTTT	CASSEVEGLNTEAFF
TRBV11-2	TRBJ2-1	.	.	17	TGTGCCAGCAGCTCCGGTGGAAGGGGGTTAATTACCAATGAGCAGTTCTTC	CASSSGGRGLITNEQFF
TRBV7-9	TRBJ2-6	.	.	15	TGTGCCAGCAGCTCACTTGGGGCTGGGGCCAACGTCCTGACTTTC	CASSSLGAGANVLTF
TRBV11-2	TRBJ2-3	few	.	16	TGTGCCAGCAGCTTAGAGGGGCCAATAGACACAGATACGCAGTATTTT	CASSLEGPIDTDTQYF
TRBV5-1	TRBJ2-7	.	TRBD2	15	TGCGCCAGCAGCCTCCGGACTAGCGGGACAGGGGAGCAGTACTTC	CASSLRTSGTGEQYF
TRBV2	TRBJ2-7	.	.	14	TGTGCCAGCCGCCTACCTGGACAGTCCTACGAGCAGTACTTC	CASRLPGQSYEQYF
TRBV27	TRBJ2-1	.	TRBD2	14	TGTGCCGCCGCGCGGGGGAGCTCCTACAATGAGCAGTTCTTC	CAAARGSSYNEQFF
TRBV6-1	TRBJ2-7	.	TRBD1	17	TGTGCCAGCAGTGCATACAATACCGGGACAGATGCATACGAGCAGTACTTC	CASSAYNTGTDAYEQYF
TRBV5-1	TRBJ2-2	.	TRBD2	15	TGCGCCAGCAGCTTGGTTCTAGCGGACACCGGGGAGCTGTTTTTT	CASSLVLADTGELFF
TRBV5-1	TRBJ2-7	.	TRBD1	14	TGCGCCAGCAGCTTAGACAGGGGTGTAGACGAGCAGTACTTC	CASSLDRGVDEQYF
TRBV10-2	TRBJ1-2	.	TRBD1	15	TGCGCCAGCAGTTCGCTCGGACAGGGAGAGAATGGCTACACCTTC	CASSSLGQGENGYTF
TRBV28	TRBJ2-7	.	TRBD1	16	TGTGCCAGCAGTGGAACCTTGGGACAGGACTCCTACGAGCAGTACTTC	CASSGTLGQDSYEQYF
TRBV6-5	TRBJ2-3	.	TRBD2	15	TGTGCCAGCAGACCTGGACTAGCGGGGTACAATACGCAGTATTTT	CASRPGLAGYNTQYF
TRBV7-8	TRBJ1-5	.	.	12	TGTGCCAGCACCCCCAATGATCAGCCCCAGCATTTT	CASTPNDQPQHF
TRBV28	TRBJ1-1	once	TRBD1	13	TGTGCCAGCAGGGTGACAGGGGGGATTGAAGCTTTCTTT	CASRVTGGIEAFF
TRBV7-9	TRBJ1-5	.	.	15	TGTGCCAGCAGCTTGGACGGGGTTAGCAATCAGCCCCAGCATTTT	CASSLDGVSNQPQHF
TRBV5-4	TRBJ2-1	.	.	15	TGTGCCAGCAGCATTCAAAGGCGCTCCTACAATGAGCAGTTCTTC	CASSIQRRSYNEQFF
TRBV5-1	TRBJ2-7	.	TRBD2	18	TGCGCCAGCAGCTTGGGACGTAGCGGGGGCCACTACTGGGTCGAGCAGTACTTC	CASSLGRSGGHYWVEQYF
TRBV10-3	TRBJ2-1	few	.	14	TGTGCCATCAAGCGAGCGGAGGGTCACAATGAGCAGTTCTTC	CAIKRAEGHNEQFF
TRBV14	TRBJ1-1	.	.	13	TGTGCCAGCAGCCAAGCCCTGAACACTGAAGCTTTCTTT	CASSQALNTEAFF
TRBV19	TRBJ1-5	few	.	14	TGTGCCAGTATCCCCTTTGGTTTCAATCAGCCCCAGCATTTT	CASIPFGFNQPQHF
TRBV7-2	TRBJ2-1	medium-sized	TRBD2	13	TGTGCCAGCAGCATTTTGACTAGCGATGAGCAGTTCTTC	CASSILTSDEQFF